This TCR beta chain was sequenced during a study of cytomegalovirus exposure and HLA in healthy donors. General study findings and limits: For presence/absence analyses, sequencing depth was assumed to be roughly uniform across donors.

CDR3 length equals 14 residues. V lost 4 bases to trimming and J lost 5 bases; unmatched junction nucleotides: 5. Germline lookup yields CDR1 LGHNA and CDR2 YSLEER. The PCR was carried out with 60 Vbeta primers and 13 Jbeta primers. The protocol was immunoSEQ multiplex PCR, while the TCRdb copy is restricted to in-frame clones and leaves out a portion. Here the sample table reports 40,000 to 65,000 clones. Turning to this clone: Its antigen is not identified.

This receptor was obtained from a man between 40 and 49 years old in good health and CMV-seropositive. This chain connects TRBV4-3 to TRBJ1-2, with TRBD1 identical over 9 bases. The sample comprised PBMCs. In nucleotides, the CDR3 is TGCGCCAGCAGCCCGACAGGGGGATGGTATGGCTACACCTTC. Its protein is CASSPTGGWYGYTF.